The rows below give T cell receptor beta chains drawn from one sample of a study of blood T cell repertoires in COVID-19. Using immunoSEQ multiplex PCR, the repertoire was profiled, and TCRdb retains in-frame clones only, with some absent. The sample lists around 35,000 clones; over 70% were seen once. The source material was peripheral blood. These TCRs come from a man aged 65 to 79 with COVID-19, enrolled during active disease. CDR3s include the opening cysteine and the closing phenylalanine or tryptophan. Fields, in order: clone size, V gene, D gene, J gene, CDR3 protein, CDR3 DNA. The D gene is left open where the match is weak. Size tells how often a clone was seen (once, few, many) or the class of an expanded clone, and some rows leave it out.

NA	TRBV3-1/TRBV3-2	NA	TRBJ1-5	CASSPPGNQPQHF	TGTGCCAGCAGCCCCCCAGGGAATCAGCCCCAGCATTTT
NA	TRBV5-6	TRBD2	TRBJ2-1	CASSSGLGMVDNEQFF	TGTGCCAGCAGCTCCGGACTAGGAATGGTAGACAATGAGCAGTTCTTC
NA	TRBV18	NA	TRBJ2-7	CASSPTGSYEQYF	TGTGCCAGCTCACCTACAGGATCCTACGAGCAGTACTTC
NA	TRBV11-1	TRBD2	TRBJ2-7	CASSQGTSGRPGEQYF	TGTGCCAGCAGCCAGGGGACTAGCGGGAGGCCGGGGGAGCAGTACTTC
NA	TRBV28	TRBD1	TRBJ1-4	CASSQTGGREKLFF	TGTGCCAGCAGCCAGACAGGGGGTCGAGAAAAACTGTTTTTT
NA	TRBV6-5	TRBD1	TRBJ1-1	CASSYLTGSEAFF	TGTGCCAGCAGTTACCTGACAGGGTCTGAAGCTTTCTTT
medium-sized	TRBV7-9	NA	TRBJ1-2	CASSLGAGYGYTF	TGTGCCAGCAGCTTAGGCGCAGGGTATGGCTACACCTTC
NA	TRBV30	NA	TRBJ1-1	CACRRSAGMNTEAFF	TGTGCCTGCCGCCGTTCGGCAGGTATGAACACTGAAGCTTTCTTT
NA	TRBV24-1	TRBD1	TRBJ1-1	CATSDLGTGLTNTEAFF	TGTGCCACCAGTGACCTAGGGACAGGCCTAACGAACACTGAAGCTTTCTTT
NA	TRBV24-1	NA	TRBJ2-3	CATSDLRGDSTDTQYF	TGTGCCACCAGTGATCTCAGAGGAGATAGCACAGATACGCAGTATTTT
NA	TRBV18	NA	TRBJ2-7	CASSPRPPPYEQYF	TGTGCCAGCTCACCACGGCCACCCCCCTACGAGCAGTACTTC
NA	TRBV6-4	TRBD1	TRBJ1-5	CASSERVGQGDDQPQHF	TGTGCCAGCAGTGAAAGGGTAGGGCAGGGGGATGATCAGCCCCAGCATTTT
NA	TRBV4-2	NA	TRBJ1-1	CASSQDLRQPNTEAFF	TGTGCCAGCAGCCAAGATTTGAGGCAGCCAAACACTGAAGCTTTCTTT
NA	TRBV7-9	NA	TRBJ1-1	CASSHQGLDTEAFF	TGTGCCAGCAGCCATCAGGGCCTCGACACTGAAGCTTTCTTT
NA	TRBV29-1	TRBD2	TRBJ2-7	CSAAGGGTSAYEQYF	TGCAGCGCCGCTGGGGGAGGGACTAGCGCCTACGAGCAGTACTTC
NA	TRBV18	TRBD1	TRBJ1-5	CASSPGTGGVNQPQHF	TGTGCCAGCTCACCTGGGACAGGGGGTGTCAATCAGCCCCAGCATTTT
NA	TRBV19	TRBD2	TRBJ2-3	CASSSGRTDTQYF	TGTGCCAGTAGTAGCGGGAGAACAGATACGCAGTATTTT
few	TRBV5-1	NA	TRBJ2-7	CASSLSHGGSYEQYF	TGCGCCAGCAGCCTTAGTCACGGCGGTTCGTACGAGCAGTACTTC
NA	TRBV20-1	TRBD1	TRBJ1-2	CIIGQGYGYTF	TGCATCATTGGACAGGGTTATGGCTACACCTTC
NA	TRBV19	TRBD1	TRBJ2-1	CASSGQGSYNEQFF	TGTGCCAGTAGCGGACAGGGCTCCTACAATGAGCAGTTCTTC
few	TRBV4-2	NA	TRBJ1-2	CASSQGVAGVANYGYTF	TGTGCCAGCAGCCAAGGGGTAGCCGGGGTCGCTAACTATGGCTACACCTTC
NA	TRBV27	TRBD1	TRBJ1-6	CASSINRGSSYNSPLHF	TGTGCCAGCAGCATTAACAGGGGTAGCTCCTATAATTCACCCCTCCACTTT
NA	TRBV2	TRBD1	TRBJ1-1	CASVGQHGTEAFF	TGTGCCAGCGTGGGACAGCATGGCACTGAAGCTTTCTTT
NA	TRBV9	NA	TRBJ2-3	CASKSGPLDTDTQYF	TGTGCCAGCAAAAGCGGTCCCTTGGATACAGATACGCAGTATTTT
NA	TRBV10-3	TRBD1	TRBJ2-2	CAIWGDRGGAGELFF	TGTGCCATCTGGGGGGACAGGGGCGGGGCCGGGGAGCTGTTTTTT
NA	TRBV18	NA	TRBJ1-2	CASSPAESTPYGYTF	TGTGCCAGCTCACCGGCGGAATCGACCCCTTATGGCTACACCTTC
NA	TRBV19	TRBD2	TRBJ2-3	CASSIEGGVGTDTQYF	TGTGCCAGTAGTATAGAGGGAGGGGTGGGCACAGATACGCAGTATTTT
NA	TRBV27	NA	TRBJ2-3	CASSPYVDSPTDTQYF	TGTGCCAGCAGTCCCTACGTTGACTCACCCACAGATACGCAGTATTTT
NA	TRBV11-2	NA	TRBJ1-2	CASSSPRGNYGYTF	TGTGCCAGCAGCTCCCCGCGGGGTAACTATGGCTACACCTTC
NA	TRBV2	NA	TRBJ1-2	CASSEVTSTFSF	TGTGCCAGCAGTGAAGTTACGTCTACGTTCTCCTTC
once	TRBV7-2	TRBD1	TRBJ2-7	CASSFARGSHEQYF	TGTGCCAGCAGCTTTGCCAGGGGGTCCCACGAGCAGTACTTC
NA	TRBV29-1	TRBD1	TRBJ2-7	CSASGGAFRYEQYF	TGCAGCGCTTCAGGGGGCGCATTCCGCTACGAGCAGTACTTC
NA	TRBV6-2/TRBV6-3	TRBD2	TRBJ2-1	CASSYGTSGSSYNEQFF	TGTGCCAGCAGTTACGGGACTAGCGGGAGTTCCTACAATGAGCAGTTCTTC
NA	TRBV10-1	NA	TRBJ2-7	CASSECLLGKQVPYEQYF	TGCGCCAGCAGTGAGTGTCTTCTTGGTAAACAGGTACCTTACGAGCAGTACTTC
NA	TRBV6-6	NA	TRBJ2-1	CASSYSGSEQFF	TGTGCCAGCAGTTACTCGGGGAGTGAGCAGTTCTTC
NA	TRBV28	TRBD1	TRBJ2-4	CATLGQGPNIQYF	TGTGCCACCCTAGGACAGGGTCCAAACATTCAGTACTTC
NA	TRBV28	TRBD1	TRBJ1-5	CASSYGTGGNQPQHF	TGTGCCAGCAGCTACGGGACAGGGGGCAATCAGCCCCAGCATTTT
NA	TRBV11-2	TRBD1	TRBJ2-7	CASSSTRQGRYEQYF	TGTGCCAGCAGCTCGACTCGACAGGGTCGCTACGAGCAGTACTTC
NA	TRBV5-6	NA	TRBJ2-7	CASSLGGLYEQYF	TGTGCCAGCAGCTTGGGGGGCTTATACGAGCAGTACTTC
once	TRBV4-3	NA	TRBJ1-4	CASSQDITEPNEKLFF	TGCGCCAGCAGCCAAGATATAACGGAGCCAAATGAAAAACTGTTTTTT
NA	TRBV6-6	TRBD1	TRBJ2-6	CASSPLRPGQGFGANVLTF	TGTGCCAGCAGTCCCCTCCGCCCGGGACAGGGTTTTGGGGCCAACGTCCTGACTTTC
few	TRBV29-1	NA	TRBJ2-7	CSVSTTGSSYEQYF	TGCAGCGTTTCTACCACAGGGAGCTCCTACGAGCAGTACTTC
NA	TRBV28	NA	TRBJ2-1	CASSRSPASSYNEQFF	TGTGCCAGCAGTCGGAGTCCGGCGAGCTCCTACAATGAGCAGTTCTTC
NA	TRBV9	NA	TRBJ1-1	CASSVSRVGVTEAFF	TGTGCCAGCAGCGTAAGCAGGGTAGGGGTAACTGAAGCTTTCTTT
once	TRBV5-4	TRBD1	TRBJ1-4	CASSGATGGREKLFF	TGTGCCAGCAGCGGCGCGACAGGGGGCCGGGAAAAACTGTTTTTT
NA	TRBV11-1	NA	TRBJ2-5	CASSLGQNPQETQYF	TGTGCCAGCAGCTTAGGACAGAACCCCCAAGAGACCCAGTACTTC
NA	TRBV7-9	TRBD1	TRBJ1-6	CASSFGQGARSPLHF	TGTGCCAGCAGCTTTGGACAGGGGGCTAGGTCACCCCTCCACTTT
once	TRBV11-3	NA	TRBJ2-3	CASSLRQASTDTQYF	TGTGCCAGCAGCCTCCGACAGGCCAGCACAGATACGCAGTATTTT
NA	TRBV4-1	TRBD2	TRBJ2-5	CASSQDYLAGEETQYF	TGCGCCAGCAGCCAAGATTACCTAGCGGGAGAAGAGACCCAGTACTTC
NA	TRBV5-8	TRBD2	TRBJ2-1	CASSQAILARGEQFF	TGTGCCAGCAGCCAAGCGATACTAGCGAGGGGTGAGCAGTTCTTC
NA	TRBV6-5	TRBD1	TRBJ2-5	CAARGQANQETQYF	TGTGCCGCAAGGGGACAGGCTAACCAAGAGACCCAGTACTTC
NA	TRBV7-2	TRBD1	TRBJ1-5	CASSLRQGNNQPQHF	TGTGCCAGCAGCTTAAGACAGGGGAATAATCAGCCCCAGCATTTT
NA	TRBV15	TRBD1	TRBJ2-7	CATSRDRAGGTYEQYF	TGTGCCACCAGCAGAGATAGGGCAGGGGGAACCTACGAGCAGTACTTC